Listed below are T cell receptor beta chains from one sample, sequenced in a study of CD8 T cells in ankylosing spondylitis. Via MiXCR, TCRdb re-called the 5' RACE reads, giving one row per CDR3 protein. The sample records some 37,000 distinct CDR3 sequences, approximately 15% being singletons. The sample was blood. These receptors all stem from a male donor with ankylosing spondylitis or in good health (not recorded which). Each CDR3 is given with its conserved first and last residue. Each record gives: V gene, D gene, J gene, clone size, CDR3 protein, CDR3 DNA. D genes are given only for firm matches. The listing skips clone size in some rows; elsewhere it reads once, few, many or a size class.

V: TRBV29-1; D: TRBD1; J: TRBJ1-1; size: few; CDR3: CSVSQGVRTEAFF; DNA: TGCAGCGTTTCCCAGGGGGTCCGCACTGAAGCTTTCTTT
V: TRBV29-1; D: TRBD2; J: TRBJ2-2; size: many; CDR3: CSSGLAGTGELFF; DNA: TGCAGCTCTGGACTAGCGGGGACCGGGGAGCTGTTTTTT
V: TRBV10-3; D: TRBD2; J: TRBJ2-1; size: .; CDR3: CAISKLAGDSNEQFF; DNA: TGTGCCATCAGTAAGCTAGCGGGAGATTCGAATGAGCAGTTCTTC
V: TRBV10-3; D: .; J: TRBJ1-1; size: few; CDR3: CAIRGGAEEAFF; DNA: TGTGCCATCAGAGGTGGGGCAGAAGAAGCTTTCTTT
V: TRBV28; D: .; J: TRBJ1-2; size: .; CDR3: CASLVDYGYTF; DNA: TGTGCCAGCCTCGTGGACTATGGCTACACCTTC
V: TRBV20-1; D: .; J: TRBJ2-2; size: .; CDR3: CSASRTGELFF; DNA: TGCAGTGCCAGCAGGACCGGGGAGCTGTTTTTT
V: TRBV5-6; D: .; J: TRBJ2-3; size: .; CDR3: CASSLFRISTDTQYF; DNA: TGTGCCAGCAGCTTGTTTAGGATTAGCACAGATACGCAGTATTTT
V: TRBV9; D: TRBD1; J: TRBJ1-1; size: few; CDR3: CASSAGQGGNTEAFF; DNA: TGTGCCAGCAGCGCCGGACAGGGAGGCAACACTGAAGCTTTCTTT
V: TRBV6-1; D: .; J: TRBJ2-3; size: few; CDR3: CASRVGSATDTQYF; DNA: TGTGCCAGCAGAGTCGGGAGCGCCACAGATACGCAGTATTTT
V: TRBV20-1; D: .; J: TRBJ2-2; size: .; CDR3: CSASRGATNTGELFF; DNA: TGCAGTGCCAGCAGGGGGGCCACCAACACCGGGGAGCTGTTTTTT
V: TRBV12-3/TRBV12-4; D: .; J: TRBJ2-1; size: few; CDR3: CASSLAGGFNNEQFF; DNA: TGTGCCAGCAGTTTAGCGGGAGGATTCAATAATGAGCAGTTCTTC